The 5 T cell receptor beta chains reported below all come from one sample, sequenced in a study of CD8+ T cells in alopecia areata listed by TCRdb under 2018. The library was built by means of the immunoSEQ multiplex PCR assay. RNA was extracted from all samples and reverse transcribed into cDNA as template for TCR sequencing. In TCRdb, the immuneACCESS table is reduced to in-frame sequences with V and J assigned. These tables do not hold every clone; where another copy was compared, an unresolved V gene accounts for under half, and the others remain unexplained. This sample holds approximately 140,000 clones; 45% to 60% were observed only once. The ten largest clones add up to approximately 6.6% of the sample. Sample: CD4+ T cells sorted from blood. The source is a human donor with alopecia areata.

The rearrangement joins TRBV10-3 to TRBJ2-2, with no clear D. The CDR3 is 15 amino acids. Germline-derived CDR1 and CDR2 are ENHRY and SYGVKD. Trimming shortened V by 0 bases and J by 7 bases, and 12 bases separated the two germline ends. CDR3 loop: CAISESTFVGGELFF. CDR3 nucleotides: TGTGCCATCAGTGAGTCGACTTTCGTGGGCGGGGAGCTGTTTTTT.

This clone was detected a few times. The V and J genes are TRBV13 and TRBJ2-7, with D maybe TRBD2 (5 bases). The V end was cut by 1 base, the J end by 5 bases, with 24 bases between. This CDR3 region has 18 residues. The germline CDR1 and CDR2 sequences are PRHDT and FYEKMQ (reference sequence). CDR3 sequence reads: CASSLDSRKLGTHHEQYF. The CDR3 bases are TGTGCCAGCAGCTTAGATTCCAGGAAACTAGGAACCCATCACGAGCAGTACTTC.

The chain joins TRBV29-1 to TRBJ1-1; D uncertain. Germline CDR1 reads SQVTM; CDR2 reads ANQGSEA. The CDR3 runs 13 residues. V was shortened by 4 bases and J by 0 bases, with 9 bases between the two germline ends. The CDR3 nucleotides are TGCAGCGTTGTTACCAGACTGAACACTGAAGCTTTCTTT. Its protein product is CSVVTRLNTEAFF.

The V call is TRBV28, the J call TRBJ1-2; D unclear. Deletions cut 2 bases from V and 8 bases from J, with 9 bases between. Germline-derived CDR1 and CDR2 are MDHEN and SYDVKM. CDR3 length: 12 amino acids. The CDR3 DNA follows: TGTGCCAGCAGTTTACGACAACGCGGCTACACCTTC. Its translation is CASSLRQRGYTF.

This clone was counted only a few times. The chain recombines TRBV19 with TRBJ2-7; TRBD2 matches 7 bases. V was clipped by 7 bases and J by 2 bases; unmatched bases: 5. The germline gives CDR1 LNHDA, CDR2 SQIVND (reference sequence). This CDR3 spans 13 amino acids. The CDR3 DNA sequence: TGTGCCAGTAACCCTAGCGGAACCTACGAGCAGTACTTC. This translates into CASNPSGTYEQYF.